The 12 T cell receptor beta chains below come from one sample, sequenced in a study of T cell repertoires in cytomegalovirus infection. TCRdb recomputed calls from the reads with MiXCR, one row per CDR3 protein. The profile shows some 590,000 distinct CDR3 sequences, over 35% of them singletons. These receptors have no identified antigens. Here the sequenced sample was cultured PBMCs, taken from culture after CMV antigen stimulation. The receptors were gathered from a human donor in good health (CMV status not recorded). Some clones in this sample may be carry-over from other donors' samples.

The V and J genes are TRBV6-6 and TRBJ2-1, with 11 bases identical to TRBD2. With V trimmed by 6 bases and J by 9 bases, 16 bases remained unmatched. Germline CDR1 and CDR2: MNHNY and SVGAGI (reference sequence). This CDR3 region has 17 residues. The CDR3 loop is CASSDRNGGLAAGEQFF. The CDR3 region has the DNA TGTGCCAGCAGCGATCGAAATGGGGGACTAGCGGCCGGTGAGCAGTTCTTC.

The genes are TRBV7-2 and TRBJ2-5, with 9 bases aligning to TRBD2. Trimming at V came to 6 bases and at J to 2 bases, leaving 4 bases not matched to a gene. The CDR3 loop spans 14 amino acids. CDR1 is SGHTA, CDR2 FQGNSA, per germline. CDR3 sequence reads: CASRWTSAQETQYF. In DNA form, the CDR3 reads TGTGCCAGCAGGTGGACTAGCGCACAAGAGACCCAGTACTTC.

The chain joins TRBV7-2 to TRBJ2-1; D unresolved. Trimming shortened V by 5 bases and J by 4 bases, and 6 bases separated the two germline ends. Looked up from germline, CDR1 is SGHTA and CDR2 is FQGNSA. The CDR3 sequence is 12 residues long. The CDR3 sequence: CASSHYYNEQFF. The CDR3 DNA reads as TGTGCCAGCAGCCACTATTACAATGAGCAGTTCTTC.

This clonotype was seen a few times. The rearrangement uses TRBV20-1 and TRBJ2-7; D gene uncertain. V was shortened by 6 bases and J by 2 bases, with 8 bases between the two germline ends. The CDR3 contains 11 residues. The germline gives CDR1 DFQATT, CDR2 SNEGSKA (reference sequence). The CDR3 spells CSASDTYEQYF. CDR3 DNA: TGCAGTGCATCGGATACCTACGAGCAGTACTTC.

The V and J genes are TRBV7-9 and TRBJ1-5; D is perhaps TRBD1 (6 bases). The length of the CDR3 is 15 residues. Germline V gene data show CDR1 as SEHNR and CDR2 as FQNEAQ (reference sequence). V shed 5 bases and J shed 7 bases, with 18 bases lying between them. CDR3 in DNA: TGTGCCAGCAGCCTCATAGGAGGGGGGGTGCAGCCCCAGCATTTT. This encodes CASSLIGGGVQPQHF.

As to this clonotype: This could be a read error, since a much larger clone is one nucleotide away. The chain uses TRBV2 and TRBJ1-4; D may be TRBD1 (6 bases). Trimming stripped 5 bases from V and 5 bases from J, with 9 bases between. The CDR3 covers 13 residues. Germline values: CDR1 SNHLY, CDR2 FYNNEI. CDR3 amino acids: CASSRDTNEKLFF. The CDR3, as DNA: TGTGCCAGCAGTCGGGACACCAATGAAAAACTGTTTTTT.

This clonotype has only a few counts. The J gene is TRBJ2-3, the V gene TRBV7-9; no clear D. This CDR3 region has 15 residues. Trimming left V 5 bases short and J 0 bases short, with 12 bases between. Looked up from germline, CDR1 is SEHNR and CDR2 is FQNEAQ (reference sequence). The CDR3 loop is CASSATQSSTDTQYF. In DNA, the CDR3 is TGTGCCAGCAGCGCGACGCAATCTAGCACAGATACGCAGTATTTT.

This rearrangement joins TRBV20-1 to TRBJ2-7; either TRBD1 or TRBD2 may supply D (5 bases each). The CDR3 is 16 residues long. Trimming stripped 0 bases from V and 2 bases from J, with 17 bases between. The germline gives CDR1 DFQATT, CDR2 SNEGSKA (reference sequence). The DNA for the CDR3 is TGCAGTGCTAGAGATCAGGGCCAGCGGATACCCTACGAGCAGTACTTC. Its protein is CSARDQGQRIPYEQYF.

The chain employs TRBV7-2 and TRBJ2-5; the D is unclear. In germline, CDR1 is SGHTA, CDR2 FQGNSA. Trimming cost V 5 bases and J 2 bases, with 12 bases left between them. The CDR3 sequence is 14 residues long. This CDR3 is CASSPAWAQETQYF. The CDR3 DNA reads as TGTGCCAGCAGCCCCGCGTGGGCACAAGAGACCCAGTACTTC. Variable domain in full (rest from reference TRBV7-2 and TRBJ2-5): GAGVSQSPSNKVTEKGKDVELRCDPISGHTALYWYRQSLGQGLEFLIYFQGNSAPDKSGLPSDRFSAERTGGSVSTLTIQRTQQEDSAVYLCASSPAWAQETQYFGPGTRLLVL.

The CDR3 is CASRSDWAKNIQYF. CDR3 bases: TGTGCCAGTAGAAGCGATTGGGCCAAAAACATTCAGTACTTC. This rearrangement joins TRBV19 to TRBJ2-4; D not certain. The germline V gene has CDR1 LNHDA and CDR2 SQIVND (reference sequence). This CDR3 comprises 14 residues. V dropped 6 bases and J dropped 1 base, with 10 bases sitting between them.

V gene TRBV10-3 combines with J gene TRBJ2-7, with a weak D call TRBD1 (6 bases). The germline V and J ends were trimmed by 5 bases and 9 bases, with 14 bases remaining between them. This CDR3 spans 12 amino acids. Germline CDR1 and CDR2: ENHRY and SYGVKD. The CDR3 spells CAISKQGTGQYF. The CDR3 nucleotides read TGTGCCATCAGTAAACAGGGAACTGGGCAGTACTTC.

This clonotype was seen more than once but under ten times. The chain combines TRBV7-9 with TRBJ2-2; D unresolved. Germline V CDR1 and CDR2: SEHNR, FQNEAQ (reference sequence). This CDR3 is built from 14 residues. Trimming removed 0 bases from V and 4 bases from J, with 6 bases in between. CDR3 DNA: TGTGCCAGCAGCTTAGCCCAGGCCACCGGGGAGCTGTTTTTT. It translates to CASSLAQATGELFF.